Reported below is one TCR beta chain. The trim removed 5 bases at V and 5 bases at J, leaving 12 bases unmatched. The CDR3 sequence is 16 residues long. Germline V lookup: CDR1 SGHVS, CDR2 FNYEAQ. The data stem from a study of T cell changes during pregnancy in multiple sclerosis. Assay: immunoSEQ multiplex PCR; the TCRdb copy retains only in-frame clones and omits some. The profile shows tens of thousands of clones, 90% to 95% of them singletons. The specimen comprised CD8+ T cells from peripheral blood mononuclear cells, sampled in the third trimester of pregnancy. The chain combines TRBV7-6 with TRBJ2-7; TRBD2 aligns across 10 bases. The receptor's source is a female donor with multiple sclerosis, enrolled in a pregnancy study. The chain's CDR3 is CASSLGSGRALDEQYF. CDR3 sequence (DNA): TGTGCCAGCAGCCTCGGCAGCGGGAGGGCCCTCGACGAGCAGTACTTC.